Included here is one TCR beta chain sequence, with context. The sample belongs to a study of T-cell reconstitution after alpha-beta-depleted transplantation in children. This CDR3 is 13 amino acids long. The junction had 0 bases not matched to a gene; V was cut back by 3 bases and J by 1 base. Germline V gene sequence: CDR1 KGHSH, CDR2 LQKENI. Preparing the TCRbeta library involved the use of unique molecular identifiers. One entry per CDR3 protein, called by TCRdb with MiXCR from the PCR reads. The repertoire includes around 200,000 distinct CDR3 sequences, around 9.5% of them detected once, and about 6.2% sits in the top ten.

This specimen was PBMCs from the stem cell graft donor, taken from the stem cell graft. The genes are TRBV18 and TRBJ2-7, with 7 bases identical to TRBD1. This clonotype originated in a human donor who donated a stem cell graft to a child with acute lymphoblastic leukemia. This chain's CDR3 is CASSPGQSYEQYF. The DNA of the CDR3 is TGTGCCAGCTCACCGGGACAGTCCTACGAGCAGTACTTC.